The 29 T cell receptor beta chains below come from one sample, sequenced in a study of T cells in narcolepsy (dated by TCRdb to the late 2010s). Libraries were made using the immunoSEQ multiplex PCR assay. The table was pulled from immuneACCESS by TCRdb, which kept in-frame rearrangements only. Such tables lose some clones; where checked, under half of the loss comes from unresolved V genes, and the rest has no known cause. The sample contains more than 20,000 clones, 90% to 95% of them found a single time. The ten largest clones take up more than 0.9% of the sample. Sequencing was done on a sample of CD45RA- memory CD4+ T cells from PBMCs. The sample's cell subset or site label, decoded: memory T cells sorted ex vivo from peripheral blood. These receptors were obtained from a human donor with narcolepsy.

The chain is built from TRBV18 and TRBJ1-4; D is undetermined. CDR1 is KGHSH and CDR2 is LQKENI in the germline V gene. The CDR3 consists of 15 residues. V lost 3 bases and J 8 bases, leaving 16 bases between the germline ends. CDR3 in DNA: TGTGCCAGCTCACCCCGTGGGAGGGTGGAAGAAAAACTGTTTTTT. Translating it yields CASSPRGRVEEKLFF.

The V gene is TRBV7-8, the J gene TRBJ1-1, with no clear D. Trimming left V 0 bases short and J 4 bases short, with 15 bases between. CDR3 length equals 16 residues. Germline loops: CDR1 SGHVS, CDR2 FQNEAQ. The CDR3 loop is CASSLAQKLSSTEAFF. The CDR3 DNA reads TGTGCCAGCAGCTTAGCCCAAAAGCTCTCCTCCACTGAAGCTTTCTTT. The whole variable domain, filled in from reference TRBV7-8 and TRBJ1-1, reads GAGVSQSPRYKVAKRGQDVALRCDPISGHVSLFWYQQALGQGPEFLTYFQNEAQLDKSGLPSDRFFAERPEGSVSTLKIQRTQQEDSAVYLCASSLAQKLSSTEAFFGQGTRLTVV.

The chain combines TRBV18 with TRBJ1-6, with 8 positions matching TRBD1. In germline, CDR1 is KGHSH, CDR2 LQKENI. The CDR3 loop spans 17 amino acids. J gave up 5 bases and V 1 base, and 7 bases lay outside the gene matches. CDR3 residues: CASSPRAGGDHNSPLHF. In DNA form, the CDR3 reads TGTGCCAGCTCACCACGGGCAGGGGGCGATCATAATTCACCCCTCCACTTT.

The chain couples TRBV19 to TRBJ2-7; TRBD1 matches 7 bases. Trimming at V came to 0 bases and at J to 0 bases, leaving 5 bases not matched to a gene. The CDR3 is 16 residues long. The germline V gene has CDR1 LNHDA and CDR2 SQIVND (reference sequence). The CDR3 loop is CASSIDLGTDSYEQYF. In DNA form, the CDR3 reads TGTGCCAGTAGTATAGACCTCGGGACAGACTCCTACGAGCAGTACTTC.

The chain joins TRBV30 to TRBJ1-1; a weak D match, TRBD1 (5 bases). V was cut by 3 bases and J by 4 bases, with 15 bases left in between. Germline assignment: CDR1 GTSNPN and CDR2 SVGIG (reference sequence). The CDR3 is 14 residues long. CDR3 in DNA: TGTGCCTGGAGCGACCCTCGGAGGGGCACTGAAGCTTTCTTT. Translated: CAWSDPRRGTEAFF. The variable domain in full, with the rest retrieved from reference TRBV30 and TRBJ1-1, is SQTIHQWPATLVQPVGSPLSLECTVEGTSNPNLYWYRQAAGRGLQLLFYSVGIGQISSEVPQNLSASRPQDRQFILSSKKLLLSDSGFYLCAWSDPRRGTEAFFGQGTRLTVV.

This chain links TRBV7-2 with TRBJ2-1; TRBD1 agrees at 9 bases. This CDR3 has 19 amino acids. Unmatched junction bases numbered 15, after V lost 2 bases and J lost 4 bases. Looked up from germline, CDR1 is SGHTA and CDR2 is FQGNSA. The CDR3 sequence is CASSLLSLPGTGTYNEQFF. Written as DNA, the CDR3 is TGTGCCAGCAGCTTATTGTCCCTACCCGGGACAGGGACTTACAATGAGCAGTTCTTC.

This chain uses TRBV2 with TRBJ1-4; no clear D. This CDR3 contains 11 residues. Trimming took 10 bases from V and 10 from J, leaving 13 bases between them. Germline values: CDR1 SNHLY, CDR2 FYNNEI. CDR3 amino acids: CATKDRGKLFF. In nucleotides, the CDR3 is TGTGCCACCAAAGACCGAGGAAAACTGTTTTTT. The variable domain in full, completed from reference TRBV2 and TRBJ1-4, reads EPEVTQTPSHQVTQMGQEVILRCVPISNHLYFYWYRQILGQKVEFLVSFYNNEISEKSEIFDDQFSVERPDGSNFTLKIRSTKLEDSAMYFCATKDRGKLFFGSGTQLSVL.

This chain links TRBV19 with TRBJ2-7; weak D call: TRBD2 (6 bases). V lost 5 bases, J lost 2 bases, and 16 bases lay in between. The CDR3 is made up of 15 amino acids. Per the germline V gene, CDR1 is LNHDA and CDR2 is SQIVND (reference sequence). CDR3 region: CASSPMEGRPYEQYF. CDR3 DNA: TGTGCCAGTAGTCCTATGGAGGGACGGCCCTACGAGCAGTACTTC.

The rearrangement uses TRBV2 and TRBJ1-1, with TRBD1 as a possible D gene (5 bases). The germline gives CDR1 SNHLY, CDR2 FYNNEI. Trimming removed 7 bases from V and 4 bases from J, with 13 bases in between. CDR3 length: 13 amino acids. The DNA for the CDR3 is TGTGCCAGCACCCAGGGTATGGTCACTGAAGCTTTCTTT. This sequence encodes CASTQGMVTEAFF.

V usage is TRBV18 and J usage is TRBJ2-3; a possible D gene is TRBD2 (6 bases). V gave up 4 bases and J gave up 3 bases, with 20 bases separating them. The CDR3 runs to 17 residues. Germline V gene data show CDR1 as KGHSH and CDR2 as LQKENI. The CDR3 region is CASSLPGSGSGTDTQYF. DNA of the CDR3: TGTGCCAGCTCACTCCCAGGGTCCGGGAGTGGGACAGATACGCAGTATTTT.

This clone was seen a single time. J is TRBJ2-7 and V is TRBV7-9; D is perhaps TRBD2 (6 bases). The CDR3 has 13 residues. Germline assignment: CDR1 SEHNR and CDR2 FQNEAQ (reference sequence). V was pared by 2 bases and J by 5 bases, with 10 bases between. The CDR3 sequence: CASSLRRGNEQYF. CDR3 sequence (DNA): TGTGCCAGCAGCTTAAGGAGGGGAAACGAGCAGTACTTC.

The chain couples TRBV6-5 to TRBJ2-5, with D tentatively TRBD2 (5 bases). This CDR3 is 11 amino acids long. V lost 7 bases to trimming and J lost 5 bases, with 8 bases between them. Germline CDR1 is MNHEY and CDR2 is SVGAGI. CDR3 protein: CASIRGETQYF. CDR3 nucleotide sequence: TGTGCCAGCATTCGAGGGGAGACCCAGTACTTC.

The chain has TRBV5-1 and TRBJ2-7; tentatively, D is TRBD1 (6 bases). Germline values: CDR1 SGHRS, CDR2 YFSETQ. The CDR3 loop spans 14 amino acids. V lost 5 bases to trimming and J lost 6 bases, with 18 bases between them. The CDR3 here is CASRPTGTDLEQYF. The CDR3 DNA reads TGCGCCAGCAGGCCGACAGGTACCGATCTCGAGCAGTACTTC. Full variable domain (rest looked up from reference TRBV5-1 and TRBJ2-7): KAGVTQTPRYLIKTRGQQVTLSCSPISGHRSVSWYQQTPGQGLQFLFEYFSETQRNKGNFPGRFSGRQFSNSRSEMNVSTLELGDSALYLCASRPTGTDLEQYFGPGTRLTVT.

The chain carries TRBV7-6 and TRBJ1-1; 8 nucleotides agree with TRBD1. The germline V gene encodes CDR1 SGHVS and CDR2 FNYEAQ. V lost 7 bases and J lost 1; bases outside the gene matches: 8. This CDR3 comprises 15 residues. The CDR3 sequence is CASTPFTGGNTEAFF. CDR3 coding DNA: TGTGCCAGCACCCCTTTTACAGGGGGGAACACTGAAGCTTTCTTT.

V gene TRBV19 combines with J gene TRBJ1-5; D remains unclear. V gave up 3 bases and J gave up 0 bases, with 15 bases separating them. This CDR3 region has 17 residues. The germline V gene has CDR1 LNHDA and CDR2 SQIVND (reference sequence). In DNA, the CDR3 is TGTGCCAGTAGTATTGGTACTGGGAAAAGTAGCAATCAGCCCCAGCATTTT. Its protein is CASSIGTGKSSNQPQHF.

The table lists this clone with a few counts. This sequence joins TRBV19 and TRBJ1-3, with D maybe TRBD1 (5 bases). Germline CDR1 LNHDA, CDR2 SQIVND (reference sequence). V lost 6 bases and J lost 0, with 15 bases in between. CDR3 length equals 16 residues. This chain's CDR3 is CASRLSTVHSGNTIYF. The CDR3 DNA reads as TGTGCCAGTAGGCTATCGACAGTGCACTCTGGAAACACCATATATTTT. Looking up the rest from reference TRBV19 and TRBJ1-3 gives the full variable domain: DGGITQSPKYLFRKEGQNVTLSCEQNLNHDAMYWYRQDPGQGLRLIYYSQIVNDFQKGDIAEGYSVSREKKESFPLTVTSAQKNPTAFYLCASRLSTVHSGNTIYFGEGSWLTVV.

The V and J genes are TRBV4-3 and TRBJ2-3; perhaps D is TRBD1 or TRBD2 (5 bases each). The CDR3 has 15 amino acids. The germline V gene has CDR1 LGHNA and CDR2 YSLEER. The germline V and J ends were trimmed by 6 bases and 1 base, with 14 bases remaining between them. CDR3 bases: TGCGCCAGCAGTCCCTGGGGGAGTGGCACAGATACGCAGTATTTT. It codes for CASSPWGSGTDTQYF.

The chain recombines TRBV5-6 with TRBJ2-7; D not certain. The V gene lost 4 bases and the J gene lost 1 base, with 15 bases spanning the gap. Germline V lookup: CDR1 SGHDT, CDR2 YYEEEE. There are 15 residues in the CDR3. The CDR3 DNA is TGTGCCAGCAGCACCAACCGTAGGCAGTCCTACGAGCAGTACTTC. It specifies CASSTNRRQSYEQYF.

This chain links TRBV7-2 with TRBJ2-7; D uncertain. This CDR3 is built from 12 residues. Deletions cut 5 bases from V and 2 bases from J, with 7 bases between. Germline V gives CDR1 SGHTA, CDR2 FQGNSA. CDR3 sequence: CASSPDPYEQYF. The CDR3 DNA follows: TGTGCCAGCAGCCCAGATCCCTACGAGCAGTACTTC.

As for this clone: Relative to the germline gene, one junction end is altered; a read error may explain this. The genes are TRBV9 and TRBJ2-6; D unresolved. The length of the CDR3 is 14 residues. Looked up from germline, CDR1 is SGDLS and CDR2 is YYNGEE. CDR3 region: CASSVGSRANVLTF. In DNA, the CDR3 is TGTGCCAGCAGCGTAGGCTCTCGGGCCAACGTCCTGACTTTC. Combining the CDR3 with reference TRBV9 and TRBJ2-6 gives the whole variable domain DSGVTQTPKHLITATGQRVTLRCSPRSGDLSVYWYQQSLDQGLQFLIQYYNGEERAKGNILERFSAQQFPDLHSELNLSSLELGDSALYFCASSVGSRANVLTFGAGSRLTVL.

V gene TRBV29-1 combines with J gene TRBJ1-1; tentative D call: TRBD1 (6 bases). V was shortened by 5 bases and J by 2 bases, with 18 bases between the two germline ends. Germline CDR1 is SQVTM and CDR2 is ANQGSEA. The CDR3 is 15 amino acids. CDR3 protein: CSVRVARDNNTEAFF. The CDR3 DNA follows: TGCAGCGTTCGGGTCGCCCGGGACAACAACACTGAAGCTTTCTTT.

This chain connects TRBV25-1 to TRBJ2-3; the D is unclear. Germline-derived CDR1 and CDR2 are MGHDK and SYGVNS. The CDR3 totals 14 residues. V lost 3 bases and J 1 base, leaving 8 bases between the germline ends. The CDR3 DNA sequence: TGTGCCAGCAGTGACCAAAGGGGCACAGATACGCAGTATTTT. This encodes CASSDQRGTDTQYF.

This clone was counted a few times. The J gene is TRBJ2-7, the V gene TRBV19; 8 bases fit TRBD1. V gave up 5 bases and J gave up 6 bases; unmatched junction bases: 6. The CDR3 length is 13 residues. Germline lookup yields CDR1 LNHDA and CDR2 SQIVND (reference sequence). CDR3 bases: TGTGCCAGTAGTCGCCAGGGGGCTGGCGAGCAGTACTTC. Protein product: CASSRQGAGEQYF. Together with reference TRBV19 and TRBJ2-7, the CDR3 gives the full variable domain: DGGITQSPKYLFRKEGQNVTLSCEQNLNHDAMYWYRQDPGQGLRLIYYSQIVNDFQKGDIAEGYSVSREKKESFPLTVTSAQKNPTAFYLCASSRQGAGEQYFGPGTRLTVT.

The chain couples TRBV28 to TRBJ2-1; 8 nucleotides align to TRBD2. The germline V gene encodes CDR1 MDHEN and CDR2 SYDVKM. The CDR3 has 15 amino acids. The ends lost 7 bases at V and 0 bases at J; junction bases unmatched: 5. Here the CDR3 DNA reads TGTGCCAGCACCTTAGCGGGGAGCTCCTACAATGAGCAGTTCTTC. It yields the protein CASTLAGSSYNEQFF.

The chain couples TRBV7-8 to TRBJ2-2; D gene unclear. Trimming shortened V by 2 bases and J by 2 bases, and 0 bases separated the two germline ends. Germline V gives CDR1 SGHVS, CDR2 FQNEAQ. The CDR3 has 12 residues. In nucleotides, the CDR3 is TGTGCCAGCAGCTTAAACACCGGGGAGCTGTTTTTT. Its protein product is CASSLNTGELFF.

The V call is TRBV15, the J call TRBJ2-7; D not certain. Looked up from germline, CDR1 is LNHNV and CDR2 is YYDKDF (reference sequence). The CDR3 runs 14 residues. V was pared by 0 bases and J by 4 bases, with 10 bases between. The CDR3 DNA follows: TGTGCCACCAGCAGAGAACTTGCAGCTTACGAGCAGTACTTC. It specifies CATSRELAAYEQYF.

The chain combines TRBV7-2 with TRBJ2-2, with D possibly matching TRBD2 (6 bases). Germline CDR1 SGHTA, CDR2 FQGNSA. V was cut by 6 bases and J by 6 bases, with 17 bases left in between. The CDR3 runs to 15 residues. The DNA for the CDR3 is TGTGCCAGCAGGGCTGGAGGGGTCGGGGCCGGGGAGCTGTTTTTT. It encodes CASRAGGVGAGELFF.

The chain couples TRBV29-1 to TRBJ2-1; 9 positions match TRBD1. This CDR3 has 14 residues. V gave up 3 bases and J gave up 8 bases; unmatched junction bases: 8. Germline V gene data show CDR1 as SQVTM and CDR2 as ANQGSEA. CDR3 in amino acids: CSVETGTGIYEQFF. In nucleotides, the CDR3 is TGCAGCGTTGAGACCGGGACAGGGATCTATGAGCAGTTCTTC.

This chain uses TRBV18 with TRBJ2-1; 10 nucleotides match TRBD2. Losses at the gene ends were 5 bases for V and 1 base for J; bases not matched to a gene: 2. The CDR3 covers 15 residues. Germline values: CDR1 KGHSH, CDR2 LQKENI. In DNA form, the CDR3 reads TGTGCCAGCTCATCTAGCGGGAGATCCTACAATGAGCAGTTCTTC. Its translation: CASSSSGRSYNEQFF. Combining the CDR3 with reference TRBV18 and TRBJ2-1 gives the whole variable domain NAGVMQNPRHLVRRRGQEARLRCSPMKGHSHVYWYRQLPEEGLKFMVYLQKENIIDESGMPKERFSAEFPKEGPSILRIQQVVRGDSAAYFCASSSSGRSYNEQFFGPGTRLTVL.